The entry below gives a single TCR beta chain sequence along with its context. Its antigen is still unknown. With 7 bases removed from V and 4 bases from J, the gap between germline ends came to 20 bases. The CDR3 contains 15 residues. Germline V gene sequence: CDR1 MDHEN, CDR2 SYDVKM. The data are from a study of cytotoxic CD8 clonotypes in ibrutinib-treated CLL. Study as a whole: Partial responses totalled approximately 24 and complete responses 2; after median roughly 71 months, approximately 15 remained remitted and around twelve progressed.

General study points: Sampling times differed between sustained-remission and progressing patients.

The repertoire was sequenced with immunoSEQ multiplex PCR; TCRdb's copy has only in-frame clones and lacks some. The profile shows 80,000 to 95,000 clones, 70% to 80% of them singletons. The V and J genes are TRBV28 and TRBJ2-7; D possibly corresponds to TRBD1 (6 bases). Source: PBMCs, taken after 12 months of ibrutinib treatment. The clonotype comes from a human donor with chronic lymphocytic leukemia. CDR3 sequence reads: CASTFSGTYLYEQYF. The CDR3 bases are TGTGCCAGCACCTTCTCCGGGACATACTTATACGAGCAGTACTTC.